A single sample gave rise to the 15 T cell receptor beta chains below, sequenced in a study of blood T cell repertoires in COVID-19. Profiled with immunoSEQ multiplex PCR; TCRdb holds only in-frame clones, not every one. The table lists tens of thousands of clones, about 87% of them singletons. The sample was peripheral blood. These receptors were taken from a man aged 65-85 years with acute or convalescent COVID-19.

The chain has TRBV5-4 and TRBJ1-1; TRBD1 is a possible D gene (5 bases). This CDR3 spans 15 amino acids. Trimming took off 0 bases at V and 3 bases at J, with 12 bases between the two ends. CDR1 is SGHNT, CDR2 YYREEE, per germline (reference sequence). The CDR3 nucleotides are TGTGCCAGCAGCTTGGGCCGGTCGGGGGACACTGAAGCTTTCTTT. It is translated as CASSLGRSGDTEAFF.

J is TRBJ1-2 and V is TRBV6-2 or TRBV6-3; D unclear. Germline loops: CDR1 MNHEY, CDR2 SVGEGT. The CDR3 totals 13 residues. The ends were cut back, 2 bases at V and 8 bases at J, with 12 bases in the middle. CDR3 DNA: TGTGCCAGCAGTTACGGTACGGGCGGGGGCTACACCTTC. Its translation: CASSYGTGGGYTF.

By share, this clone counts as large (0.1 to 1%). The V gene is TRBV27, the J gene TRBJ2-7; D might be TRBD1 (6 bases). CDR3 length: 14 amino acids. V lost 1 base, J lost 5 bases, and 12 bases lay in between. Germline V gene lookup returns CDR1 MNHEY and CDR2 SMNVEV (reference sequence). The CDR3 sequence is CASSLYREDDEQYF. The DNA for the CDR3 is TGTGCCAGCAGTTTATACAGGGAAGATGACGAGCAGTACTTC.

J is TRBJ1-5 and V is TRBV19; a possible D gene is TRBD1 (6 bases). V lost 5 bases, J lost 2 bases, and 13 bases lay in between. The CDR3 length is 15 residues. From germline, CDR1 is LNHDA and CDR2 SQIVND (reference sequence). This CDR3 reads CASSGQFLGNQPQHF. The CDR3 nucleotides read TGTGCCAGTAGTGGACAGTTTCTAGGCAATCAGCCCCAGCATTTT.

The chain combines TRBV7-3 with TRBJ2-3; 11 positions agree with TRBD2. The V segment lost 4 bases and the J segment 4 bases; nucleotides outside the gene matches: 4. This CDR3 has 15 residues. CDR1 is SGHTA and CDR2 is FQGTGA in the germline V gene. The CDR3: CASSSLAGGADTQYF. The CDR3 nucleotides are TGTGCCAGCAGCTCGCTAGCGGGAGGTGCAGATACGCAGTATTTT.

The J gene is TRBJ2-5, the V gene TRBV4-3; 9 nucleotides match TRBD2. Unmatched junction bases numbered 10, after V lost 1 base and J lost 4 bases. This CDR3 contains 17 residues. CDR1 LGHNA and CDR2 YSLEER come from the germline V gene. In DNA, the CDR3 is TGCGCCAGCAGCCAAGTCAAGGCGGGAGGGCCGGGAGAGACCCAGTACTTC. Amino acid sequence: CASSQVKAGGPGETQYF.

The rearrangement links TRBV7-3 to TRBJ2-3; weak D call: TRBD2 (6 bases). The germline CDR1 and CDR2 sequences are SGHTA and FQGTGA. The CDR3 covers 17 residues. V was pared by 2 bases and J by 5 bases, with 20 bases between. The CDR3 here is CASSLGVGGLSEDTQYF. CDR3 DNA: TGTGCCAGCAGCTTAGGTGTGGGAGGCCTCTCCGAAGATACGCAGTATTTT.

This clone was detected a few times. V and J are TRBV5-8 and TRBJ1-2; D gene unclear. This CDR3 has 14 residues. Trimming left V 3 bases short and J 4 bases short, with 13 bases between. The germline gives CDR1 SGHTS, CDR2 YDEGEE. This chain's CDR3 is CASSWGETFYGYTF. In nucleotides, the CDR3 is TGTGCCAGCAGCTGGGGAGAAACCTTCTATGGCTACACCTTC.

In this sample, this clone turned up once. The chain joins TRBV24-1 to TRBJ1-5, with D tentatively TRBD1 (5 bases). CDR3 size: 14 residues. The V and J ends lost 6 bases and 3 bases respectively, with 11 bases between them. The germline gives CDR1 KGHDR, CDR2 SFDVKD. CDR3 loop: CATSSQVSNQPQHF. CDR3 in DNA: TGTGCCACCAGTTCACAGGTTTCCAATCAGCCCCAGCATTTT.

The chain carries TRBV11-2 and TRBJ2-5; D gene uncertain. CDR1 and CDR2 from the germline V gene are SGHAT and FQNNGV. The CDR3 runs 14 residues. With 0 bases removed from V and 2 bases from J, the gap between germline ends came to 7 bases. Here the CDR3 DNA reads TGTGCCAGCAGCTTAGACCCGTATCAAGAGACCCAGTACTTC. Its translation: CASSLDPYQETQYF.

This chain uses TRBV21-1 with TRBJ1-2; the D call TRBD1 from the table was never checked on the DNA. TRBV21-1 constitutes a pseudogene. The CDR3 contains 13 residues. The CDR3 loop reads CASKRDRGYGYTF. The CDR3 nucleotides are TGTGCCAGCAAGCGGGACAGGGGGTATGGCTACACCTTC.

The chain carries TRBV27 and TRBJ2-3, with 11 bases identical to TRBD2. Losses at the gene ends were 2 bases for V and 13 bases for J; bases not matched to a gene: 11. The CDR3 contains 15 residues. The germline CDR1 and CDR2 sequences are MNHEY and SMNVEV (reference sequence). DNA for the CDR3: TGTGCCAGCAGTTTACGAGGGACTAGCGGCACTCGGGAGTATTTT. Its translation is CASSLRGTSGTREYF.

V gene TRBV4-1 combines with J gene TRBJ2-5; 7 bases line up with TRBD1. CDR1 and CDR2 (germline): MGHRA, YSYEKL. The CDR3 loop spans 16 amino acids. V lost 0 bases, J lost 1 base, and 5 bases stayed unmatched. DNA for the CDR3: TGCGCCAGCAGCCAAGAGACAGGGCCCGCCCAAGAGACCCAGTACTTC. This encodes CASSQETGPAQETQYF.

This clone occurred once. The rearrangement links TRBV27 to TRBJ2-7; D not resolved. CDR1 is MNHEY and CDR2 is SMNVEV in the germline V gene (reference sequence). Trimming removed 7 bases at V and 0 bases at J, with 16 bases between. This CDR3 spans 15 amino acids. The DNA of the CDR3 is TGTGCCAGCAAGTATCAGACATTAAGCTCCTACGAGCAGTACTTC. Residues: CASKYQTLSSYEQYF.

The CDR3 bases are TGTGCCAGCTCACCGGGGGGTCCTGAAGCTTTCTTT. This translates into CASSPGGPEAFF. The chain joins TRBV18 to TRBJ1-1; weak D call: TRBD1 (5 bases). This CDR3 contains 12 residues. V lost 3 bases and J 6 bases, leaving 8 bases between the germline ends. Per germline, CDR1 KGHSH and CDR2 LQKENI.